Here is one T cell receptor beta chain with its context. A read error may produce the germline difference seen at one junction end. The sample holds other DNA sequences that translate to the same CDR3. This CDR3 spans 16 amino acids. Germline V gives CDR1 MGHRA, CDR2 YSYEKL. This PCR relied on a set of 60 Vbeta primers and 13 Jbeta primers. Clones were read by immunoSEQ multiplex PCR, and TCRdb kept only the in-frame ones, dropping some. The sample has 200,000 to 250,000 clones; 65% to 75% are singletons. This record belongs to a study of cytomegalovirus exposure and HLA in healthy donors. This TCR derives from a woman aged 25 to 39 in good health and CMV-seronegative. V and J are TRBV4-1 and TRBJ1-2; 11 bases are shared with TRBD1. Source material: PBMCs. For the CDR3, the DNA is TGTGCCAGCAGCCAAGATCTAGGGACAGGGGGTCATGGCTACACCTTC. This sequence encodes CASSQDLGTGGHGYTF.